These T cell receptor beta chains were read from a single sample in a study of cytomegalovirus exposure and HLA in healthy donors. The protocol was immunoSEQ multiplex PCR, while the TCRdb copy is restricted to in-frame clones and leaves out a portion. The sample holds about 180,000 clones, 80% seen once. The sequenced sample was PBMCs. The receptors were gathered from a man between 35 and 55 years old in good health and CMV-seronegative. CDR3s include the opening cysteine and the closing phenylalanine or tryptophan. The order of the fields is clone size, J gene, D gene, V gene, CDR3 protein, CDR3 DNA. A D gene is named only where the DNA matches it firmly. A row's size may be missing; if present it is once, few, many or a size class.

. | TRBJ1-1 | . | TRBV19 | CASSARALVNTEAFF | TGTGCCAGTAGTGCCAGGGCCTTGGTGAACACTGAAGCTTTCTTT
once | TRBJ1-5 | TRBD1 | TRBV10-2 | CATHTGGRNQPQHF | TGCGCCACCCATACAGGGGGCAGGAATCAGCCCCAGCATTTT
few | TRBJ2-5 | . | TRBV18 | CASSAQSGYQETQYF | TGTGCCAGCTCAGCCCAATCGGGGTACCAAGAGACCCAGTACTTC
few | TRBJ1-1 | . | TRBV4-1 | CASSQDRVEAFF | TGCGCCAGCAGCCAAGATCGAGTTGAAGCTTTCTTT
. | TRBJ1-2 | TRBD1 | TRBV6-1 | CASSEAEKGQGDGYTF | TGTGCCAGCAGTGAAGCTGAGAAAGGACAGGGGGATGGCTACACCTTC
. | TRBJ2-7 | TRBD1 | TRBV11-2 | CASSQGARSYEQYF | TGTGCCAGCAGCCAGGGGGCACGAAGCTACGAGCAGTACTTC
. | TRBJ2-2 | TRBD1 | TRBV29-1 | CSVGDSDGELFF | TGCAGCGTAGGGGACAGCGACGGGGAGCTGTTTTTT
. | TRBJ1-5 | . | TRBV4-1 | CASSQAFSNQPQHF | TGCGCCAGCAGCCAAGCGTTTAGCAATCAGCCCCAGCATTTT
. | TRBJ1-2 | . | TRBV7-6 | CASRGAHYGYTF | TGTGCCAGCCGGGGGGCACACTATGGCTACACCTTC
. | TRBJ2-2 | . | TRBV12-1 | CASRQESGELFF | TGTGCCAGCAGACAGGAGTCCGGGGAGCTGTTTTTT
. | TRBJ2-3 | TRBD1 | TRBV19 | CASGTGGDTQYF | TGTGCCAGTGGGACAGGGGGAGATACGCAGTATTTT
. | TRBJ2-1 | . | TRBV5-1 | CASSSGSILNEQFF | TGCGCCAGCAGCTCGGGTAGTATTCTCAATGAGCAGTTCTTC
. | TRBJ1-5 | TRBD1 | TRBV7-2 | CASSSNRGDQPQHF | TGTGCCAGCAGCTCTAACAGGGGCGACCAGCCCCAGCATTTT
. | TRBJ2-1 | . | TRBV5-6 | CASSYRGLLYNEQFF | TGTGCCAGCAGCTATCGGGGTCTACTCTACAATGAGCAGTTCTTC
few | TRBJ1-5 | . | TRBV30 | CAWSSTDDQPQHF | TGTGCCTGGAGTTCGACAGACGATCAGCCCCAGCATTTT
. | TRBJ2-1 | . | TRBV5-1 | CASSLGVLSYNEQFF | TGCGCCAGCAGCTTGGGGGTACTATCCTACAATGAGCAGTTCTTC
. | TRBJ2-2 | TRBD2 | TRBV6-6 | CASTRRGGSATGELFF | TGTGCCAGCACCCGACGGGGGGGTTCGGCCACCGGGGAGCTGTTTTTT
. | TRBJ1-4 | . | TRBV5-6 | CASSLGRQLTTNEKLFF | TGTGCCAGCAGCTTGGGGAGACAGCTTACAACTAATGAAAAACTGTTTTTT
. | TRBJ2-3 | TRBD2 | TRBV15 | CATSRASGGLTDTQYF | TGTGCCACCAGCAGAGCAAGCGGGGGGCTTACAGATACGCAGTATTTT
. | TRBJ2-7 | . | TRBV7-9 | CASSSLLGTPGYEQYF | TGTGCCAGCAGCTCCTTACTCGGGACACCGGGCTACGAGCAGTACTTC
. | TRBJ2-1 | . | TRBV5-4 | CASSAPERGADEQFF | TGTGCCAGCAGCGCCCCCGAAAGGGGTGCCGATGAGCAGTTCTTC
. | TRBJ1-2 | TRBD1 | TRBV4-1 | CASSQDPLGQGAQGYTF | TGCGCCAGCAGCCAGGACCCTTTGGGACAGGGGGCTCAGGGCTACACCTTC
. | TRBJ1-2 | TRBD1 | TRBV27 | CASSNDRGQGYGYTF | TGTGCCAGCAGTAATGATAGGGGGCAAGGGTATGGCTACACCTTC
. | TRBJ1-3 | TRBD1 | TRBV5-6 | CASSSFRDSLTGNTIYF | TGTGCCAGCAGCTCATTCCGGGACAGCTTAACTGGAAACACCATATATTTT
. | TRBJ2-7 | TRBD1 | TRBV7-9 | CASSQTSNPGQGIEQYF | TGTGCCAGCAGTCAAACTAGCAACCCGGGACAGGGTATCGAGCAGTACTTC
once | TRBJ2-3 | . | TRBV6-5 | CASRGAGDSTDTQYF | TGTGCCAGCAGGGGCGCAGGCGATAGCACAGATACGCAGTATTTT
. | TRBJ2-7 | . | TRBV20-1 | CSASEEYEQYF | TGCAGTGCTAGCGAGGAATACGAGCAGTACTTC
. | TRBJ2-7 | TRBD1 | TRBV19 | CASSDRVFSYEQYF | TGTGCCAGTTCGGACAGGGTCTTCTCCTACGAGCAGTACTTC
. | TRBJ2-5 | . | TRBV15 | CATSRDRLGEETQYF | TGTGCCACCAGCAGAGACAGGCTAGGGGAAGAGACCCAGTACTTC
. | TRBJ2-1 | TRBD2 | TRBV30 | CAWSASGGRRSYNEQFF | TGTGCCTGGAGTGCATCCGGGGGGAGGCGGAGCTACAATGAGCAGTTCTTC
. | TRBJ1-1 | . | TRBV5-1 | CASSLGGNTEAFF | TGCGCCAGCAGCTTGGGAGGGAACACTGAAGCTTTCTTT
. | TRBJ1-2 | . | TRBV25-1 | CASNRNEGYTF | TGTGCCAGCAACCGAAATGAGGGCTACACCTTC
once | TRBJ1-4 | . | TRBV10-3 | CAIRGAGEKLFF | TGTGCCATCAGGGGGGCCGGTGAAAAACTGTTTTTT
. | TRBJ1-2 | . | TRBV11-2 | CASSLGRDGYTF | TGTGCCAGCAGCTTAGGTCGAGATGGCTACACCTTC
once | TRBJ1-5 | . | TRBV5-1 | CASSLGEVNQPQHF | TGCGCCAGCAGCTTAGGAGAGGTCAATCAGCCCCAGCATTTT
. | TRBJ2-7 | . | TRBV30 | CAWSPQRLGLAEQYF | TGTGCCTGGAGCCCACAGAGACTAGGGTTGGCCGAGCAGTACTTC
. | TRBJ2-1 | . | TRBV6-5 | CASSSPGGHGEQFF | TGTGCCAGCAGTTCCCCGGGCGGACACGGTGAGCAGTTCTTC
. | TRBJ2-7 | TRBD2 | TRBV6-5 | CASKDGRAYEQYF | TGTGCCAGCAAGGACGGGAGGGCCTACGAGCAGTACTTC
. | TRBJ2-6 | TRBD2 | TRBV6-1 | CASRDGGAGANVLTF | TGTGCCAGCAGAGATGGGGGGGCTGGGGCCAACGTCCTGACTTTC